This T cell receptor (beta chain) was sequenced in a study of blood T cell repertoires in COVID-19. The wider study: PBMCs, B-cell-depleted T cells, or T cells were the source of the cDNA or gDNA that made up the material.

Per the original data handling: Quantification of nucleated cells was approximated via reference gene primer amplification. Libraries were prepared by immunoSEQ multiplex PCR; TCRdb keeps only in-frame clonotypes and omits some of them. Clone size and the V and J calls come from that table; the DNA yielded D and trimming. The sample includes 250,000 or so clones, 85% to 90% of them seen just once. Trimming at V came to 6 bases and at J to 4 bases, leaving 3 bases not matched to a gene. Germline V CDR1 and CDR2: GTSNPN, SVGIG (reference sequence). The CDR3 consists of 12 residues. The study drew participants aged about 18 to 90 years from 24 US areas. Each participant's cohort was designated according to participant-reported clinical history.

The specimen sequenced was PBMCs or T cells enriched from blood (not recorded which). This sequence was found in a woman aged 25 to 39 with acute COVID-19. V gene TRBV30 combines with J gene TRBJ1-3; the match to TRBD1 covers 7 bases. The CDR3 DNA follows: TGTGCCTGTTCACAGGGGGGAAACACCATATATTTT. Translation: CACSQGGNTIYF. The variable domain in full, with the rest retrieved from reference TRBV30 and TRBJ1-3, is SQTIHQWPATLVQPVGSPLSLECTVEGTSNPNLYWYRQAAGRGLQLLFYSVGIGQISSEVPQNLSASRPQDRQFILSSKKLLLSDSGFYLCACSQGGNTIYFGEGSWLTVV.